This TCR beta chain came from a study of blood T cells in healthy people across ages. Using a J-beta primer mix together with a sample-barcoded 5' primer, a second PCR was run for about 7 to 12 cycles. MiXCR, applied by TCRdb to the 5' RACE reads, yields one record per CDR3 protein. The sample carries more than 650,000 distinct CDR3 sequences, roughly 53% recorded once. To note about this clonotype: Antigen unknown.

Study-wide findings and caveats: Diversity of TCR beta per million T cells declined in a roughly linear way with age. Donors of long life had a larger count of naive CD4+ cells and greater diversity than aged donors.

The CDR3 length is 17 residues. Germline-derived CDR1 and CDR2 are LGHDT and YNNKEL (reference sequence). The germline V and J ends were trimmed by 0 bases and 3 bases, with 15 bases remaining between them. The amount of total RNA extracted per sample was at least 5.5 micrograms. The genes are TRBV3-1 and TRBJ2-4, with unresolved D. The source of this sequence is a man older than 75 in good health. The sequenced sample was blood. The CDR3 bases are TGTGCCAGCAGCCAAGATTTGGGCGTGGATGGCAAAAACATTCAGTACTTC. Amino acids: CASSQDLGVDGKNIQYF.